This entry concerns a single T cell receptor (beta chain). The assay was immunoSEQ multiplex PCR, and TCRdb's table has in-frame clones only and misses some. The sample includes 300,000 to 450,000 clones, around 89% of them seen just once. Enrolled during active infection, Seattle patients were then followed longitudinally. This CDR3 has 13 residues. The germline CDR1 and CDR2 sequences are WNHNN and SYGVQD (reference sequence). V lost 6 bases to trimming and J lost 5 bases; unmatched junction nucleotides: 6. This sample was included in a study of blood T cell repertoires in COVID-19. Study overall: COVID-19 samples from acute and convalescent phases originated in the United States, Italy and Spain. Sample material is recorded as cDNA or gDNA derived from T cells, B-cell-depleted T cells, or PBMCs.

The clonotype was recovered from a woman younger than 45 with COVID-19, enrolled during active disease. Material for sequencing was peripheral blood. The chain uses TRBV10-1 and TRBJ1-1, with 7 bases matching TRBD1. CDR3 sequence: CASSSQGRTEAFF. CDR3 sequence (DNA): TGCGCCAGCAGCTCACAGGGGAGAACTGAAGCTTTCTTT.